The present T cell receptor (beta chain) was sequenced within a study of T cell responses to AZD1222 COVID-19 vaccine. V shed 10 bases and J shed 3 bases, with 12 bases lying between them. The CDR3 totals 12 residues. Germline assignment: CDR1 MDHEN and CDR2 SYDVKM. A word on this clone: Its specificity is not known.

Study results and caveats: Two AZD1222 administrations were followed by greater Spike-specific TCR breadth and depth. The reported proportion of spike-specific TCRs targeting unmutated variant regions was nearly half. At 160-218 and 743-854, vaccine-associated CD4 TCRs were dominant, and they spanned spike.

The method was immunoSEQ multiplex PCR; TCRdb's version includes in-frame clones alone and lacks a portion of them. This table has roughly 110,000 clones, approximately 90% appearing once. The chain couples TRBV28 to TRBJ1-2; weak D call: TRBD1 (5 bases). The receptor was derived from an adult who received the AZD1222 COVID-19 vaccine. The specimen was peripheral blood, collected 28 days after the second AZD1222 dose. The CDR3 DNA reads as TGTGCCACCCGCGGGGCTGACTATGGCTACACCTTC. It is translated as CATRGADYGYTF.